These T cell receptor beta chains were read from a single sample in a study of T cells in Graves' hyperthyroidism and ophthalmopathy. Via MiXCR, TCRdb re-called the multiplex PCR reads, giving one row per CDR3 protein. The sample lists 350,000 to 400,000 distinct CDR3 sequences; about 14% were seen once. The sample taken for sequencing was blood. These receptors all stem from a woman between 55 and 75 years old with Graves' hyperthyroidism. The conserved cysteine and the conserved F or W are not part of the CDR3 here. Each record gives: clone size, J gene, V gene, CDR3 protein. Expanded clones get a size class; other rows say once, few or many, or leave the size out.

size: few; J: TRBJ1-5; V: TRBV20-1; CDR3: SARQDTHQPQH
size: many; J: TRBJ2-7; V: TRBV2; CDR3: ASSALTQGGEQY
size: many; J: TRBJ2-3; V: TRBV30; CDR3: AWSGRGTQY
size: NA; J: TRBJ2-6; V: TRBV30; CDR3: ACRNWGTGANVLT
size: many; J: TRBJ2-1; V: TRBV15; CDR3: ATSRDRGFGEQF
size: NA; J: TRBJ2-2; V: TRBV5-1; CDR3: ASSEGQASGELF
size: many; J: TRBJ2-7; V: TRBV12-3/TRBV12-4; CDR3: ASSPGPWEQY
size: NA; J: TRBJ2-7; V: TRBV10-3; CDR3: AISESIAGANSEQY
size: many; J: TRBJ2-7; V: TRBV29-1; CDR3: SVGTDMSYEQY
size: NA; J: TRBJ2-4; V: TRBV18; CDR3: ASSPQGVQNIQY
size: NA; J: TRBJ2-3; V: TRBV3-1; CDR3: ASSQVGSGPTDTQY
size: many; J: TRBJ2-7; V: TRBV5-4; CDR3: ASSLRVTPSEQY
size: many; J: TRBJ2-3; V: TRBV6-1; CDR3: ASSQQAPADTQY
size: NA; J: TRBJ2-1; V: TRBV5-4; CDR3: ASRPEGRYNNEQF
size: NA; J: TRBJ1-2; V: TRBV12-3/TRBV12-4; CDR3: ASSNRRTSYGYT
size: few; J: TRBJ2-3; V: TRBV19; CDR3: ASSISERGGTDTQY
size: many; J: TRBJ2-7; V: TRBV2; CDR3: ASSERDRVRSYEQY
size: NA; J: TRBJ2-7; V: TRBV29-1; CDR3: SVTSGRARYEQY
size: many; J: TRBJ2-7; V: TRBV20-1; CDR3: SARDWGVGSSYEQY
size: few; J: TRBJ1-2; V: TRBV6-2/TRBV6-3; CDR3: ASRRDGIYGYT
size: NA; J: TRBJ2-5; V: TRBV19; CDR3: ASSQIRDSLNQETQY
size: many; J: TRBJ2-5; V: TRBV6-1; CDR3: ASSAPAGQGSRETQY
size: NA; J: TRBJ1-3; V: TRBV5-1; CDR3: ASSLGGRRNTIY
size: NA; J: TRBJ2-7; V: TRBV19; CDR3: ASSNRLAQY
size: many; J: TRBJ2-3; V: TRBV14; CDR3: ASSPGTIRTDTQY
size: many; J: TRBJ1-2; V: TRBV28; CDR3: ASSFLGANYGYT
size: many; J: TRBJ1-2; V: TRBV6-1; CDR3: ASSDRGHGYT
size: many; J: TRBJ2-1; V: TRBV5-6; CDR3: ASMIQGRSYNEQF
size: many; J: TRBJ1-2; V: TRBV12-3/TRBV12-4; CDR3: ASSFGNGYT
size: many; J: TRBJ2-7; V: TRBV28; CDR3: ASAGAAEQY
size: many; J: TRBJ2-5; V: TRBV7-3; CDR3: ASSLMGGQETQY